This T cell receptor (beta chain) was recorded in a study of T cells in Graves' hyperthyroidism and ophthalmopathy. Study details: Peripheral blood was obtained at initial diagnosis, preceding any treatment. Study results and caveats: The majority of expanded thyroid clonotypes above 0.001 also appeared in blood.

TCR beta CDR3 sequences were amplified from RNA transcripts. With the HTBI primer set, the TCR CDR3 went through a first round of RT-PCR. Each CDR3 protein is one row after TCRdb ran MiXCR on the multiplex PCR reads. The table lists a few hundred thousand distinct CDR3 sequences, roughly 15% of them singletons. Patients having uncontrolled infection, another autoimmune disease, pregnancy or lactation were not included. Clinical symptoms, serum thyroxine and TRAb, thyroid ultrasound and orbital computed tomography were used for the diagnoses. Germline V gives CDR1 DFQATT, CDR2 SNEGSKA (reference sequence). Trimming removed 3 bases at V and 1 base at J, with 5 bases between. This CDR3 spans 12 amino acids. This clonotype was found many times. Its antigen is as yet unknown.

The chain has TRBV20-1 and TRBJ2-3; D possibly corresponds to TRBD2 (5 bases). This TCR was sampled from a woman aged 40 to 55 with Graves' hyperthyroidism that later progressed to Graves' ophthalmopathy. The sequenced sample was blood. The CDR3 sequence is CSASGGTDTQYF. CDR3 bases: TGCAGTGCTAGCGGGGGCACAGATACGCAGTATTTT.